One sample yielded the 21 T cell receptor beta chains listed below, sequenced in a study of CD8+CD57+ T cells in acquired aplastic anemia. Genomic DNA provided the template from which TCR beta VDJ and CDR3 profiles were obtained. Using its own MiXCR run on the reads, TCRdb lists one record per CDR3 protein. This sample has approximately 130,000 distinct CDR3 sequences; less than 45% occur once, and the top ten carry under 9%. Sequences were obtained from sorted CD4+, CD8+, or CD8+CD57+ T cells (not recorded which) from PBMCs. The source is a human donor in good health, serving as a control.

The sample holds many counts of this clonotype. The CDR3 DNA reads TGTGCCAGCTCTACCAATACAGGGTACGGGACCCAGTACTTC. It specifies CASSTNTGYGTQYF. V is TRBV6-1 and J is TRBJ2-5; a weak D match, TRBD1 (6 bases). V was shortened by 8 bases and J by 7 bases, with 20 bases between the two germline ends. This CDR3 is 14 amino acids long. Germline-derived CDR1 and CDR2 are MNHNS and SASEGT.

Comment on this clonotype: Given a much more abundant clone one base away, this may be a read error. The chain couples TRBV10-3 to TRBJ1-2; D possibly corresponds to TRBD1 (6 bases). V was trimmed by 10 bases and J by 5 bases, leaving 20 bases between them. The CDR3 totals 14 residues. Germline V gives CDR1 ENHRY, CDR2 SYGVKD. The CDR3 reads CASEDGGSGYGYTF. CDR3 nucleotides: TGTGCCAGCGAGGACGGGGGCTCGGGGTATGGCTACACCTTC.

This clonotype has a single count. The junction does not match germline at one end; this may be a read error. The chain employs TRBV10-3 and TRBJ1-1; D is uncertain. Germline values: CDR1 ENHRY, CDR2 SYGVKD. The CDR3 totals 11 residues. The DNA of the CDR3 is TGTGCCATCCGTACGAACGCTGAAGCTTTCTTT. It yields the protein CAIRTNAEAFF.

This clonotype was seen repeatedly, ten times or more. V usage is TRBV19 and J usage is TRBJ1-1, with D unresolved. The CDR3 contains 14 residues. Trimming shortened V by 0 bases and J by 10 bases, and 15 bases separated the two germline ends. The V gene's germline CDR1 is LNHDA and CDR2 SQIVND (reference sequence). The CDR3 loop is CASSIEHSLTRAFF. The DNA of the CDR3 is TGTGCCAGTAGTATAGAGCACAGCCTGACGCGAGCTTTCTTT.

The chain's CDR3 is CASSMGQGNEQYF. DNA of the CDR3: TGTGCCAGTAGTATGGGACAGGGGAACGAGCAGTACTTC. V and J are TRBV19 and TRBJ2-7, with 10 nucleotides matching TRBD1. Germline CDR1 is LNHDA and CDR2 is SQIVND (reference sequence). CDR3 length: 13 residues. V was clipped by 3 bases and J by 5 bases; unmatched bases: 1.

This clonotype was observed many times. The rearrangement links TRBV12-3 or TRBV12-4 to TRBJ1-2; 9 bases are a match to TRBD1. The CDR3 extends over 13 amino acids. V lost 3 bases and J lost 4; bases outside the gene matches: 0. The CDR3, as DNA: TGTGCCAGCAGTTTGACAGGGGGCTATGGCTACACCTTC. It yields the protein CASSLTGGYGYTF.

This clonotype was recorded many times. The chain couples TRBV20-1 to TRBJ1-4; D uncertain. V lost 3 bases, J lost 4 bases, and 15 bases lay in between. This CDR3 has 15 amino acids. Looked up from germline, CDR1 is DFQATT and CDR2 is SNEGSKA (reference sequence). The CDR3 bases are TGCAGTGCTAGTCCCCGTATAGGGTATAATGAAAAACTGTTTTTT. Translating gives CSASPRIGYNEKLFF.

This clonotype was seen at least ten times. The chain combines TRBV6-5 with TRBJ1-2; 8 bases are shared with TRBD1. The V gene end was trimmed by 0 bases and the J gene end by 5 bases; junction bases not matched to a gene: 8. The CDR3 is 16 residues long. The germline V gene encodes CDR1 MNHEY and CDR2 SVGAGI. The CDR3, as DNA: TGTGCCAGCAGTTACTCAACCGGGACAGGCATGTATGGCTACACCTTC. Its protein product is CASSYSTGTGMYGYTF.

This clonotype was seen only a few times. One end of the junction varies from germline; a read error may be responsible. The CDR3 loop reads CASSYQQGLDEQYF. CDR3 nucleotides: TGTGCCAGCAGTTACCAGCAGGGACTGGACGAGCAGTACTTC. The J gene is TRBJ2-7, the V gene TRBV10-3, with D perhaps TRBD2 (6 bases). The CDR3 runs to 14 residues. From germline, CDR1 is ENHRY and CDR2 SYGVKD.

Regarding this clonotype: This may come from a read error, since a much larger clone is one base off. The chain uses TRBV12-3 or TRBV12-4 and TRBJ1-2; tentative D call: TRBD1 (5 bases). Trimming stripped 7 bases from V and 4 bases from J, with 16 bases between. This CDR3 comprises 14 residues. CDR3 in DNA: TGTGCCAGCACCTCCCCGGGGGGTGGCTATGGCTACACCTTC. It yields the protein CASTSPGGGYGYTF.

This rearrangement joins TRBV27 to TRBJ2-1; 12 bases match TRBD2. Trimming removed 5 bases from V and 0 bases from J; junction bases left unmatched: 8. Per the germline V gene, CDR1 is MNHEY and CDR2 is SMNVEV (reference sequence). The CDR3 contains 18 residues. The DNA of the CDR3 is TGTGCCAGCAGTCCGCGGACTAGCGGGACCGGCTCCTACAATGAGCAGTTCTTC. This gives the protein CASSPRTSGTGSYNEQFF.

The table lists this clonotype with many counts. V is TRBV20-1 and J is TRBJ1-2; 10 nucleotides match TRBD1. The CDR3 runs to 15 residues. Unmatched junction bases numbered 11, after V lost 2 bases and J lost 8 bases. CDR1 DFQATT and CDR2 SNEGSKA come from the germline V gene (reference sequence). The CDR3 loop is CSARIQGQGLRGYTF. DNA of the CDR3: TGCAGTGCTAGAATCCAGGGACAGGGGTTGCGGGGCTACACCTTC.

In its sample, this clonotype was seen many times. The J gene is TRBJ2-2, the V gene TRBV24-1, with a possible D match to TRBD1 (6 bases). The V and J ends lost 9 bases and 3 bases respectively, with 10 bases between them. The CDR3 has 13 amino acids. Germline V gives CDR1 KGHDR, CDR2 SFDVKD. The CDR3 region is CATLAGDTGELFF. The CDR3, as DNA: TGTGCCACCTTGGCAGGGGACACCGGGGAGCTGTTTTTT.

The sample holds many counts of this clonotype. The chain uses TRBV11-2 and TRBJ2-1, with D possibly TRBD1 on 6 matching bases. Looked up from germline, CDR1 is SGHAT and CDR2 is FQNNGV. This CDR3 spans 12 amino acids. V shed 5 bases and J shed 13 bases, with 15 bases lying between them. This chain's CDR3 is CASSTGTGPQFF. DNA of the CDR3: TGTGCCAGCAGCACAGGGACCGGCCCCCAGTTCTTC. Drawing the rest from reference TRBV11-2 and TRBJ2-1, the complete variable domain is EAGVAQSPRYKIIEKRQSVAFWCNPISGHATLYWYQQILGQGPKLLIQFQNNGVVDDSQLPKDRFSAERLKGVDSTLKIQPAKLEDSAVYLCASSTGTGPQFFGPGTRLTVL.

This chain connects TRBV9 to TRBJ2-3, with TRBD1 matching 10 bases. The CDR3 spans 18 residues. After removal of 1 base from V and 4 bases from J, the junction contained 12 bases not matched to a gene. In germline, CDR1 is SGDLS, CDR2 YYNGEE. Written as DNA, the CDR3 is TGTGCCAGCAGCGTATACGGGGGGGACAGGGGTATCGCAGATACGCAGTATTTT. It specifies CASSVYGGDRGIADTQYF.

At least ten counts were recorded for this clonotype. V is TRBV5-5 and J is TRBJ1-5, with unresolved D. The germline V gene has CDR1 SGHKS and CDR2 YYEKEE (reference sequence). V gave up 0 bases and J gave up 3 bases, with 16 bases separating them. The CDR3 is made up of 17 amino acids. CDR3 bases: TGTGCCAGCAGCTTGGTGTCGGGGATGAGGGCCAATCAGCCCCAGCATTTT. This gives the protein CASSLVSGMRANQPQHF. Full variable domain (rest looked up from reference TRBV5-5 and TRBJ1-5): DAGVTQSPTHLIKTRGQQVTLRCSPISGHKSVSWYQQVLGQGPQFIFQYYEKEERGRGNFPDRFSARQFPNYSSELNVNALLLGDSALYLCASSLVSGMRANQPQHFGDGTRLSIL.

In DNA, the CDR3 is TGCGCCAGCAGTGAGATCGGGGGCTATGGCTACACCTTC. Its translation is CASSEIGGYGYTF. J is TRBJ1-2 and V is TRBV10-2; a weak D match, TRBD1 (5 bases). The CDR3 sequence is 13 residues long. Trimming cost V 2 bases and J 4 bases, with 8 bases left between them. CDR1 and CDR2 from the germline V gene are WSHSY and SAAADI.

The table lists this clonotype with many counts. This sequence joins TRBV7-9 and TRBJ1-2; D may be TRBD1 (6 bases). Germline values: CDR1 SEHNR, CDR2 FQNEAQ (reference sequence). V was shortened by 5 bases and J by 4 bases, with 14 bases between the two germline ends. The CDR3 consists of 14 residues. CDR3 residues: CASSTLRGTYGYTF. As DNA, the CDR3 is TGTGCCAGCAGCACCCTCAGGGGTACCTATGGCTACACCTTC.

This clonotype was recorded at least ten times. The V gene is TRBV5-8, the J gene TRBJ1-1; no clear D. V was shortened by 4 bases and J by 2 bases, with 15 bases between the two germline ends. The CDR3 contains 15 residues. The germline CDR1 and CDR2 sequences are SGHTS and YDEGEE. CDR3 residues: CASSPPGSRNTEAFF. The CDR3 DNA is TGTGCCAGCAGCCCCCCGGGGAGTCGCAACACTGAAGCTTTCTTT.

Of note for this clonotype: A read error may produce the germline difference seen at one junction end. The genes are TRBV2 and TRBJ2-7; no clear D gene. This CDR3 has 11 amino acids. Germline CDR1 and CDR2: SNHLY and FYNNEI. The CDR3 DNA is TGCGCCAGCAGTGAAACCCACGAGCAGTACTTC. Residues: CASSETHEQYF.

This chain joins TRBV24-1 and TRBJ2-7; 11 bases map to TRBD2. The J call is uncertain, as TRBJ2-1 better fits the DNA end. This CDR3 region has 18 residues. CDR1 is KGHDR and CDR2 is SFDVKD in the germline V gene. The CDR3 DNA is TGTGCCCCCAACCGGGACACTAAACTAGCGGGGGCTATCAATGAGCAGTTCTTC. Translation: CAPNRDTKLAGAINEQFF.